The 5 T cell receptor beta chains given below trace back to one sample, sequenced in a study of Tregs in tolerant kidney transplant recipients. Using immunoSEQ multiplex PCR, the repertoire was profiled, and TCRdb retains in-frame clones only, with some absent. The table has about 240,000 clones, around 81% seen once. The sample comprised CD4+ T cells from blood. The receptors stem from a human donor in good health.

The rearrangement joins TRBV14 to TRBJ1-1, with TRBD1 identical over 11 bases. V shed 3 bases and J 6 bases; nucleotides not matched to a gene: 6. The CDR3 is 15 amino acids. Germline lookup yields CDR1 SGHDN and CDR2 FVKESK. The CDR3 coding sequence is TGTGCCAGCAGCCAGAGGGGACAGGGGGTCGCTGAAGCTTTCTTT. Encoded protein: CASSQRGQGVAEAFF.

CDR3 sequence: CASSLAGGSYNEQFF. The CDR3 region has the DNA TGTGCCAGCAGTTTAGCGGGAGGATCCTACAATGAGCAGTTCTTC. V is TRBV2 and J is TRBJ2-1; 10 nucleotides line up with TRBD2. CDR1 and CDR2 (germline): SNHLY, FYNNEI. Trimming removed 5 bases from V and 1 base from J; junction bases left unmatched: 2. This CDR3 comprises 15 residues.

The J gene is TRBJ2-2, the V gene TRBV10-3, with a tentative D call TRBD2 (7 bases). Trimming cost V 7 bases and J 3 bases, with 15 bases left between them. Germline CDR1 ENHRY, CDR2 SYGVKD. The CDR3 is made up of 15 amino acids. The CDR3 sequence is CAIKGQGRDTGELFF. The CDR3 nucleotides read TGTGCCATCAAAGGGCAGGGGAGGGACACCGGGGAGCTGTTTTTT.

In this sample, this clone turned up once. V usage is TRBV5-1 and J usage is TRBJ1-1; TRBD1 matches at 7 bases. Per germline, CDR1 SGHRS and CDR2 YFSETQ. This CDR3 is 16 amino acids long. V dropped 5 bases and J dropped 1; count of bases not matched to a gene: 11. This CDR3 reads CASRRQGGSGNTEAFF. In nucleotides, the CDR3 is TGCGCCAGCAGGCGACAGGGAGGCTCGGGGAACACTGAAGCTTTCTTT.

This rearrangement joins TRBV4-1 to TRBJ2-2; D uncertain. The CDR3 runs 16 residues. CDR1 and CDR2 (germline): MGHRA, YSYEKL. The V end was cut by 3 bases, the J end by 3 bases, with 14 bases between. The CDR3 region is CASSQLEQGDTGELFF. CDR3 nucleotides: TGCGCCAGCAGCCAGTTGGAACAAGGCGACACCGGGGAGCTGTTTTTT.